A selection of T cell receptor beta chains follows, all from one sample in a study of cytomegalovirus exposure and HLA in healthy donors. Only in-frame clones appear in the TCRdb table, and some are missing; sequencing was by immunoSEQ multiplex PCR. The table records more than 200,000 clones, about 74% of them present only once. Sequenced material: PBMCs. The receptor set was obtained from a man between 40 and 49 years old in good health and CMV-seronegative. Each CDR3 is given with its conserved first and last residue. The D gene is left open where the match is weak. Expanded clones are given a class, and other clones once, few, many or no size at all.

V gene: TRBV6-6
D gene: -
clone size: -
J gene: TRBJ2-2
CDR3 DNA: TGTGCCAGCAGCCAGGGCAGGACGAACACCGGGGAGCTGTTTTTT
CDR3 protein: CASSQGRTNTGELFF

V gene: TRBV18
D gene: -
clone size: -
J gene: TRBJ1-6
CDR3 DNA: TGTGCCAGCTCAGGGGGACAAAATTCACCCCTCCACTTT
CDR3 protein: CASSGGQNSPLHF

V gene: TRBV14
D gene: TRBD2
clone size: -
J gene: TRBJ2-7
CDR3 DNA: TGTGCCAGCAGGAGTAGCGGGCTCTACGAGCAGTACTTC
CDR3 protein: CASRSSGLYEQYF

V gene: TRBV6-5
D gene: -
clone size: few
J gene: TRBJ1-4
CDR3 DNA: TGTGCCAGCTCGCAGGGGTATAATGAAAAACTGTTTTTT
CDR3 protein: CASSQGYNEKLFF

V gene: TRBV7-3
D gene: TRBD1
clone size: -
J gene: TRBJ2-1
CDR3 DNA: TGTGCCAGCAGCTCCAATGGGGGCGGGACAGGCTTGTCCAATGAGCAGTTCTTC
CDR3 protein: CASSSNGGGTGLSNEQFF

V gene: TRBV2
D gene: -
clone size: -
J gene: TRBJ1-2
CDR3 DNA: TGTGCCAGCAGTGAAAGGGATGAGGGAGGTGGCTACACCTTC
CDR3 protein: CASSERDEGGGYTF

V gene: TRBV19
D gene: -
clone size: -
J gene: TRBJ2-7
CDR3 DNA: TGTGCCAGTAGCCGTTCCAGGGGTGCCTACGAGCAGTACTTC
CDR3 protein: CASSRSRGAYEQYF

V gene: TRBV29-1
D gene: TRBD2
clone size: -
J gene: TRBJ2-4
CDR3 DNA: TGCAGCGTTACCAGCGGGGGGGCCAAAAACATTCAGTACTTC
CDR3 protein: CSVTSGGAKNIQYF

V gene: TRBV11-2
D gene: TRBD1
clone size: -
J gene: TRBJ1-2
CDR3 DNA: TGTGCCAGCAGCTTGGGGGGACAGGGGGCAAGTGGCTACACCTTC
CDR3 protein: CASSLGGQGASGYTF

V gene: TRBV28
D gene: -
clone size: few
J gene: TRBJ2-7
CDR3 DNA: TGTGCCAGCAGTTCATTTCCCGAGCAGTACTTC
CDR3 protein: CASSSFPEQYF

V gene: TRBV9
D gene: TRBD2
clone size: -
J gene: TRBJ2-1
CDR3 DNA: TGTGCCAGCAGCTCCGGGGGGGGGAACTACAATGAGCAGTTCTTC
CDR3 protein: CASSSGGGNYNEQFF

V gene: TRBV28
D gene: -
clone size: -
J gene: TRBJ1-1
CDR3 DNA: TGTGCCACCTCGGGGGAAGGCACTGAAGCTTTCTTT
CDR3 protein: CATSGEGTEAFF

V gene: TRBV6-6
D gene: -
clone size: -
J gene: TRBJ2-2
CDR3 DNA: TGTGCCAGCATCTCGGGACAATCCTACACCGGGGAGCTGTTTTTT
CDR3 protein: CASISGQSYTGELFF

V gene: TRBV27
D gene: -
clone size: -
J gene: TRBJ1-6
CDR3 DNA: TGTGCCAGCAGTTTAGCACTCCCCTATAATTCACCCCTCCACTTT
CDR3 protein: CASSLALPYNSPLHF

V gene: TRBV7-2
D gene: -
clone size: -
J gene: TRBJ2-5
CDR3 DNA: TGTGCCAGCAGCTCGGGGGTGTACCAAGAGACCCAGTACTTC
CDR3 protein: CASSSGVYQETQYF

V gene: TRBV7-2
D gene: -
clone size: once
J gene: TRBJ2-5
CDR3 DNA: TGTGCCAGCAGCTTAAGCTCGGTCAGGGGAGAGACCCAGTACTTC
CDR3 protein: CASSLSSVRGETQYF

V gene: TRBV19
D gene: -
clone size: few
J gene: TRBJ1-1
CDR3 DNA: TGTGCCAGTACTCCCTTTGGGGGGACTGAAGCTTTCTTT
CDR3 protein: CASTPFGGTEAFF

V gene: TRBV14
D gene: -
clone size: -
J gene: TRBJ1-3
CDR3 DNA: TGTGCCACCCGGAGGGGCGGTTCTGGAAACACCATATATTTT
CDR3 protein: CATRRGGSGNTIYF

V gene: TRBV7-3
D gene: TRBD2
clone size: -
J gene: TRBJ2-5
CDR3 DNA: TGTGCCAGCAGCCAACTAGGCAGAGATAGCGGGAGGGCCGAGGAGACCCAGTACTTC
CDR3 protein: CASSQLGRDSGRAEETQYF

V gene: TRBV7-9
D gene: -
clone size: -
J gene: TRBJ1-2
CDR3 DNA: TGTGCCAGCAGCCCCAATCTACAGAGAAACTATGGCTACACCTTC
CDR3 protein: CASSPNLQRNYGYTF

V gene: TRBV7-2
D gene: -
clone size: few
J gene: TRBJ2-7
CDR3 DNA: TGTGCCAGCAGCTCCCCTGGCGGCTACGAGCAGTACTTC
CDR3 protein: CASSSPGGYEQYF

V gene: TRBV2
D gene: -
clone size: -
J gene: TRBJ2-6
CDR3 DNA: TGTGCCAGCAGTGATGGTATGGAGATAGCGCTGTCTCTGAGGGCCAACGTCCTGACTTTC
CDR3 protein: CASSDGMEIALSLRANVLTF

V gene: TRBV4-1
D gene: -
clone size: -
J gene: TRBJ1-5
CDR3 DNA: TGCGCCAGCAGCCAAGGACAGATCAATCAGCCCCAGCATTTT
CDR3 protein: CASSQGQINQPQHF

V gene: TRBV6-5
D gene: -
clone size: once
J gene: TRBJ2-2
CDR3 DNA: TGTGCCAGCACCGCAGCCGGGGAGCTGTTTTTT
CDR3 protein: CASTAAGELFF

V gene: TRBV28
D gene: TRBD2
clone size: -
J gene: TRBJ2-2
CDR3 DNA: TGTGCCAGCAGTTTACCGACGGGAGGGCCGTACGTTGGGGAGCTGTTTTTT
CDR3 protein: CASSLPTGGPYVGELFF

V gene: TRBV7-2
D gene: -
clone size: -
J gene: TRBJ2-1
CDR3 DNA: TGTGCCAGCAGCTTTTCACAGGGCTCCTACAATGAGCAGTTCTTC
CDR3 protein: CASSFSQGSYNEQFF

V gene: TRBV15
D gene: -
clone size: -
J gene: TRBJ2-2
CDR3 DNA: TGTGCCACCAGCAGAGAAGGATGGGGCAGCACCGGGGAGCTGTTTTTT
CDR3 protein: CATSREGWGSTGELFF

V gene: TRBV27
D gene: -
clone size: -
J gene: TRBJ2-7
CDR3 DNA: TGTGCCAGCAGTTTCCGACTAGGGGGCCCCGAGCAGTACTTC
CDR3 protein: CASSFRLGGPEQYF

V gene: TRBV7-9
D gene: TRBD2
clone size: -
J gene: TRBJ2-3
CDR3 DNA: TGTGCCAGCAGCTTAGTATTCAGCGGGAGTTTCGCAGATACGCAGTATTTT
CDR3 protein: CASSLVFSGSFADTQYF

V gene: TRBV6-5
D gene: -
clone size: -
J gene: TRBJ1-5
CDR3 DNA: TGTGCCAGCAGTTACTCCAGGGGACGGAATCAGCCCCAGCATTTT
CDR3 protein: CASSYSRGRNQPQHF

V gene: TRBV25-1
D gene: -
clone size: -
J gene: TRBJ2-7
CDR3 DNA: TGTGCCAGCAGTCAACCCCCCCTGGGCAGGGAAATTTACGAGCAGTACTTC
CDR3 protein: CASSQPPLGREIYEQYF

V gene: TRBV4-1
D gene: -
clone size: -
J gene: TRBJ2-3
CDR3 DNA: TGCGCCAGCAGCCCCGGGAACAGGGCGGCTCTACCGGCGCAGTATTTT
CDR3 protein: CASSPGNRAALPAQYF

V gene: TRBV9
D gene: TRBD2
clone size: -
J gene: TRBJ2-1
CDR3 DNA: TGTGCCAGCAGCAGATCTAGCGGGGGCCTCTCCAATGAGCAGTTCTTC
CDR3 protein: CASSRSSGGLSNEQFF

V gene: TRBV5-8
D gene: -
clone size: -
J gene: TRBJ2-7
CDR3 DNA: TGTGCCAGCAGCCGAACGACTCAAGCCTCCGAGCAGTACTTC
CDR3 protein: CASSRTTQASEQYF

V gene: TRBV7-9
D gene: TRBD2
clone size: -
J gene: TRBJ2-1
CDR3 DNA: TGTGCCAGCAGCTCCTCAAGCGGGAATTACAATGAGCAGTTCTTC
CDR3 protein: CASSSSSGNYNEQFF

V gene: TRBV10-2
D gene: -
clone size: -
J gene: TRBJ2-3
CDR3 DNA: TGCGCCAGCTCCGGGACTGTTAGCACAGATACGCAGTATTTT
CDR3 protein: CASSGTVSTDTQYF

V gene: TRBV7-9
D gene: TRBD2
clone size: -
J gene: TRBJ2-1
CDR3 DNA: TGTTCCAGCAGCTTACCGACTAGCGGGAGAGGCAATGAGCAGTTCTTC
CDR3 protein: CSSSLPTSGRGNEQFF

V gene: TRBV10-3
D gene: TRBD1
clone size: -
J gene: TRBJ1-2
CDR3 DNA: TGTGCCATCAGTGAGCGAGGCACCGGGACAGGGGGCGGAGGCTACACCTTC
CDR3 protein: CAISERGTGTGGGGYTF

V gene: TRBV27
D gene: TRBD1
clone size: few
J gene: TRBJ1-2
CDR3 DNA: TGTGCCAGCAGTTCCCTCCGGGACAGCGACTATGGCTACACCTTC
CDR3 protein: CASSSLRDSDYGYTF

V gene: TRBV7-9
D gene: -
clone size: -
J gene: TRBJ2-4
CDR3 DNA: TGTGCCAGCAGCGACGGGATTTTAGATAACATTCAGTACTTC
CDR3 protein: CASSDGILDNIQYF

V gene: TRBV7-3
D gene: TRBD2
clone size: -
J gene: TRBJ2-2
CDR3 DNA: TGTGCCAGCAGCGGACTAGCGGGAGCGGGGGAGCTGTTTTTT
CDR3 protein: CASSGLAGAGELFF

V gene: TRBV19
D gene: TRBD1
clone size: -
J gene: TRBJ1-3
CDR3 DNA: TGTGCCAGTAGTGACAGGGGAATCGGTGGAAACACCATATATTTT
CDR3 protein: CASSDRGIGGNTIYF

V gene: TRBV7-9
D gene: -
clone size: -
J gene: TRBJ1-1
CDR3 DNA: TGTGCCAGCAGCTCCGCGGGAGTGACTGAAGCTTTCTTT
CDR3 protein: CASSSAGVTEAFF

V gene: TRBV5-5
D gene: -
clone size: -
J gene: TRBJ2-1
CDR3 DNA: TGTGCCAGCAGCTTGGGGGGGGTCATGGGTGAGCAGTTCTTC
CDR3 protein: CASSLGGVMGEQFF

V gene: TRBV9
D gene: -
clone size: once
J gene: TRBJ2-3
CDR3 DNA: TGTGCCAGCAGCGTAGGTCCCCAGATGCGCACAGATACGCAGTATTTT
CDR3 protein: CASSVGPQMRTDTQYF

V gene: TRBV19
D gene: TRBD2
clone size: -
J gene: TRBJ2-5
CDR3 DNA: TGTGCCAGTAGTAAGGCTAGCGGGCCCCAAGAGACCCAGTACTTC
CDR3 protein: CASSKASGPQETQYF

V gene: TRBV7-3
D gene: -
clone size: -
J gene: TRBJ2-2
CDR3 DNA: TGTGCCAGCAGCTTAGGAGCGACGGGCGGGGAGCTGTTTTTT
CDR3 protein: CASSLGATGGELFF

V gene: TRBV11-2
D gene: -
clone size: -
J gene: TRBJ1-2
CDR3 DNA: TGTGCCAGCAGCTTAGAGTGGGGGGATTCTGATGGCTACACCTTC
CDR3 protein: CASSLEWGDSDGYTF

V gene: TRBV12-5
D gene: TRBD2
clone size: -
J gene: TRBJ2-1
CDR3 DNA: TGTGCTAGTGGTACCCCGGGACTAGAAAATGAGCAGTTCTTC
CDR3 protein: CASGTPGLENEQFF

V gene: TRBV19
D gene: -
clone size: -
J gene: TRBJ2-5
CDR3 DNA: TGTGCCAGTAGTGCCCACACGTACCAAGAGACCCAGTACTTC
CDR3 protein: CASSAHTYQETQYF

V gene: TRBV11-2
D gene: -
clone size: -
J gene: TRBJ1-1
CDR3 DNA: TGTGCCAGCAGCTCCGAACGGGGACTTGAAGCTTTCTTT
CDR3 protein: CASSSERGLEAFF

V gene: TRBV7-2
D gene: -
clone size: once
J gene: TRBJ2-1
CDR3 DNA: TGTGCCAGCAGCTTAGTCGGGTCAGATGAGCAGTTCTTC
CDR3 protein: CASSLVGSDEQFF

V gene: TRBV5-4
D gene: -
clone size: once
J gene: TRBJ2-2
CDR3 DNA: TGTGCCAGCAGCTTTATGGGCGTGGACACCGGGGAGCTGTTTTTT
CDR3 protein: CASSFMGVDTGELFF

V gene: TRBV7-9
D gene: TRBD2
clone size: -
J gene: TRBJ2-3
CDR3 DNA: TGTGCCAGCAGCCCCGGGACTAGCTCTGGCACAGATACGCAGTATTTT
CDR3 protein: CASSPGTSSGTDTQYF

V gene: TRBV5-1
D gene: TRBD2
clone size: -
J gene: TRBJ2-1
CDR3 DNA: TGCGCCAGCATCCCTAGCGGGGGGACTTACAATGAGCAGTTCTTC
CDR3 protein: CASIPSGGTYNEQFF

V gene: TRBV6-6
D gene: TRBD1
clone size: -
J gene: TRBJ1-5
CDR3 DNA: TGTGCCAGCAGTTCGGAGGGACAGAGGAAGCATTTT
CDR3 protein: CASSSEGQRKHF